This T cell receptor beta chain was sequenced for a study of blood T cell dynamics during melanoma immunotherapy. The count of this clone is one. The repertoire was sequenced with immunoSEQ multiplex PCR; TCRdb's copy has only in-frame clones and lacks some. Of about 24,000 clones listed, 87% are singletons. Trimming took off 6 bases at V and 0 bases at J, with 9 bases between the two ends. The CDR3 totals 13 residues. CDR1 MNHNS and CDR2 SASEGT come from the germline V gene. Time point denoted: pre-treatment baseline. This sample comprised blood, obtained from a patient treated with checkpoint blockade. The receptor was isolated from a human donor with melanoma. The chain carries TRBV6-1 and TRBJ2-7; D is perhaps TRBD1 (6 bases). The CDR3 spells CASSRDISYEQYF. For the CDR3, the DNA is TGTGCCAGCAGCCGGGACATCTCCTACGAGCAGTACTTC.